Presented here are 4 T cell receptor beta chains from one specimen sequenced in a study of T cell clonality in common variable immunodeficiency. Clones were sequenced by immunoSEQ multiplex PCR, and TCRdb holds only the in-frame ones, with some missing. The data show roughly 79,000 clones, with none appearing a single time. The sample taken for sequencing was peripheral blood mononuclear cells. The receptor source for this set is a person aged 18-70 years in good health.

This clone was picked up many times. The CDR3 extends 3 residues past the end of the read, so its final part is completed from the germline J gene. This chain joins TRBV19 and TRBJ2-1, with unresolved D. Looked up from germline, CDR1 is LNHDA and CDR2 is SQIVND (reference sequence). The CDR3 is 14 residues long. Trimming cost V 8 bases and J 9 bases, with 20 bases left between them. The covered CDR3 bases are TGTGCCAGTTTCCCCCCGGGTCTTACTGGTGAG. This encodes CASFPPGLTGE. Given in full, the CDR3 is CASFPPGLTGEQFF. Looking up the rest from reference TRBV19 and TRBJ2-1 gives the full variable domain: DGGITQSPKYLFRKEGQNVTLSCEQNLNHDAMYWYRQDPGQGLRLIYYSQIVNDFQKGDIAEGYSVSREKKESFPLTVTSAQKNPTAFYLCASFPPGLTGEQFFGPGTRLTVL.

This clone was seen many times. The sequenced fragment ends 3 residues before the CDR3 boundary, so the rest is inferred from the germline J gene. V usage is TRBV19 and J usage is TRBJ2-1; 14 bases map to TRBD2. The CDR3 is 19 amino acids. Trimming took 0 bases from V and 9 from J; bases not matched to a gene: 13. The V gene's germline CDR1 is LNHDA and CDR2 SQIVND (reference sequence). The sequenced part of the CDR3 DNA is TGTGCCAGTAGTATAGAATCTCTCCGGGGACTAGCGGGAGAAATTGAG. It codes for CASSIESLRGLAGEIE. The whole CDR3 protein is CASSIESLRGLAGEIEQFF.

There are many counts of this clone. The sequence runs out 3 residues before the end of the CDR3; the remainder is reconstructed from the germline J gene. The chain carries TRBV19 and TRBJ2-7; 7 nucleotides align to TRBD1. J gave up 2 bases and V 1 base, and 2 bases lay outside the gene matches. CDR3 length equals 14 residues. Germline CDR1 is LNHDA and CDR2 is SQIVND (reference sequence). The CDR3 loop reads CASSIAQGAYEQYF. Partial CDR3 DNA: TGTGCCAGTAGTATAGCGCAGGGGGCCTACGAG.

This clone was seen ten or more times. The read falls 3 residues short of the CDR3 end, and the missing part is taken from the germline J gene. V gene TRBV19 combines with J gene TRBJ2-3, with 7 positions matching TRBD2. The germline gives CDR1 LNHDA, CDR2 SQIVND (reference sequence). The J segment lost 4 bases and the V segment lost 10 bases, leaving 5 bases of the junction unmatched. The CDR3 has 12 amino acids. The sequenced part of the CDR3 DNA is TGTGCCATGGGGAGGGGAGCAGATACG. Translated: CAMGRGADT. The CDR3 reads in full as CAMGRGADTQYF.